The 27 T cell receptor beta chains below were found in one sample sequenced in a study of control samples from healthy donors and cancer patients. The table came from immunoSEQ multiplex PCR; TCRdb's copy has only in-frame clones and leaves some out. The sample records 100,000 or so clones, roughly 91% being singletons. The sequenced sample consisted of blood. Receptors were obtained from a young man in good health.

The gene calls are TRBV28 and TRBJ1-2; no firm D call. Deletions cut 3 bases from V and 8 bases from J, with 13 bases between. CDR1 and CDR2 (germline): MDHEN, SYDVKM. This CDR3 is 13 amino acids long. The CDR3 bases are TGTGCCAGCAGTTTTCGTCCCTTAGGGGGCTACACCTTC. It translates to CASSFRPLGGYTF.

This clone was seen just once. The CDR3 sequence: CASSLWSPGQETQYF. The CDR3 DNA is TGTGCCAGCAGCTTATGGAGTCCTGGCCAAGAGACCCAGTACTTC. The genes are TRBV7-6 and TRBJ2-5; D ambiguous. CDR3 length: 15 residues. The V end was cut by 2 bases, the J end by 1 base, with 11 bases between. Germline V gene lookup returns CDR1 SGHVS and CDR2 FNYEAQ.

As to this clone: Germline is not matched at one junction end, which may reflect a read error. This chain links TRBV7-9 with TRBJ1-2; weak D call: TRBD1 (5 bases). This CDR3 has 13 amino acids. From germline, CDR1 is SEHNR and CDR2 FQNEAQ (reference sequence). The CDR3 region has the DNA TGTGCCAGCGGACGGGACTCCCGTTATGGCCACACCTTC. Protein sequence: CASGRDSRYGHTF.

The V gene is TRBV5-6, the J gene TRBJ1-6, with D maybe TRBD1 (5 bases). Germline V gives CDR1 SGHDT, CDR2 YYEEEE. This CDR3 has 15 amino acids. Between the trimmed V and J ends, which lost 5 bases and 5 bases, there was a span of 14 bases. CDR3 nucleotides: TGTGCCAGCAGGTACTCCAGGGTCCATAATTCACCCCTCCACTTT. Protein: CASRYSRVHNSPLHF. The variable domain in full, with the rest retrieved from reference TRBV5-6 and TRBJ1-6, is DAGVTQSPTHLIKTRGQQVTLRCSPKSGHDTVSWYQQALGQGPQFIFQYYEEEERQRGNFPDRFSGHQFPNYSSELNVNALLLGDSALYLCASRYSRVHNSPLHFGNGTRLTVT.

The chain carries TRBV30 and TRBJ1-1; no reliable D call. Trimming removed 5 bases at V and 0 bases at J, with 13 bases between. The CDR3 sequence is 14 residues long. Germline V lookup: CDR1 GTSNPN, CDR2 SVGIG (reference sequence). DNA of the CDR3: TGTGCCTGGCGAAGAGTGTCTATGAACACTGAAGCTTTCTTT. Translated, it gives CAWRRVSMNTEAFF.

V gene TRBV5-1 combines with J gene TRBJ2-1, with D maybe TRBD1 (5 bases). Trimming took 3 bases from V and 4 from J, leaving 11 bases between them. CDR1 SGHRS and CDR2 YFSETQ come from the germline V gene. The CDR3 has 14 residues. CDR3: CASSSTAFYNEQFF. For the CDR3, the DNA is TGCGCCAGCAGCTCGACAGCCTTTTACAATGAGCAGTTCTTC.

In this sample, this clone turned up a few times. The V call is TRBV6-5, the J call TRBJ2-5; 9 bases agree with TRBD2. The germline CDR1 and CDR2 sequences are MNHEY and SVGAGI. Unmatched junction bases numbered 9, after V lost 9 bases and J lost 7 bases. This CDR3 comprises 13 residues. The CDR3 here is CASTKAGGGTQYF. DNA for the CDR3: TGTGCCAGTACCAAGGCGGGAGGGGGGACCCAGTACTTC.

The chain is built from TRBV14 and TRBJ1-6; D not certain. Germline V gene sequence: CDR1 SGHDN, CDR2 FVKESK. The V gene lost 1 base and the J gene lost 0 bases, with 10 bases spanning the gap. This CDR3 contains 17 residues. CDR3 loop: CASSQVRANSYNSPLHF. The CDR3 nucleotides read TGTGCCAGCAGCCAAGTTAGGGCCAACTCCTATAATTCACCCCTCCACTTT.

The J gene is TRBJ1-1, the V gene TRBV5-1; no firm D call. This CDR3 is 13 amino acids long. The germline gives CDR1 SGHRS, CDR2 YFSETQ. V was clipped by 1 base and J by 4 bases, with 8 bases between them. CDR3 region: CASSLKQLTEAFF. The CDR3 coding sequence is TGCGCCAGCAGCTTGAAACAGCTCACTGAAGCTTTCTTT.

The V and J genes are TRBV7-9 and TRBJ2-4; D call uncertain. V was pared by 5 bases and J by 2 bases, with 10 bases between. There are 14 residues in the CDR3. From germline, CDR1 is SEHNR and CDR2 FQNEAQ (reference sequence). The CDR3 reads CASSPQITKNIQYF. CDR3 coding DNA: TGTGCCAGCAGCCCCCAGATTACCAAAAACATTCAGTACTTC.

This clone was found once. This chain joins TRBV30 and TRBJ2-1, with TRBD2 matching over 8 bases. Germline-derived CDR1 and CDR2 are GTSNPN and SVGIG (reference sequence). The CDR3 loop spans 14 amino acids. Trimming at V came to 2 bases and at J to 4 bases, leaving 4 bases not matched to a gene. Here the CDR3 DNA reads TGTGCCTGGAGTAGCGGGAGTGGGTACAATGAGCAGTTCTTC. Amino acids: CAWSSGSGYNEQFF.

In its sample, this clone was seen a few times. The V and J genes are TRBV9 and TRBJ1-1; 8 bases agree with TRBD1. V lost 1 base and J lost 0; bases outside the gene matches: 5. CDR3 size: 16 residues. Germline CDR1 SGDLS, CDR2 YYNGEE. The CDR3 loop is CASSVPRGRMNTEAFF. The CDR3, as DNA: TGTGCCAGCAGCGTACCCAGGGGGCGCATGAACACTGAAGCTTTCTTT. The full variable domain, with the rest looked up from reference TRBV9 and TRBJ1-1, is DSGVTQTPKHLITATGQRVTLRCSPRSGDLSVYWYQQSLDQGLQFLIQYYNGEERAKGNILERFSAQQFPDLHSELNLSSLELGDSALYFCASSVPRGRMNTEAFFGQGTRLTVV.

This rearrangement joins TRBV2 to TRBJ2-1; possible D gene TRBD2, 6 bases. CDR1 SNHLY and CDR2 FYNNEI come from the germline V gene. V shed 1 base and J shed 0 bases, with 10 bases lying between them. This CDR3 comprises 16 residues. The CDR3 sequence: CASSEERALSYNEQFF. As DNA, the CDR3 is TGTGCCAGCAGTGAAGAGCGGGCGCTCTCCTACAATGAGCAGTTCTTC.

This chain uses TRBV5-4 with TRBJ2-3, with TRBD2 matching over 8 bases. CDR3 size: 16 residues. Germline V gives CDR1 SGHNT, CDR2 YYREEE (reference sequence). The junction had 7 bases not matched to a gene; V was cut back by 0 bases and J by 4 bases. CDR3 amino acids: CASSLDRAGGSDTQYF. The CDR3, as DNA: TGTGCCAGCAGCTTGGATCGGGCGGGGGGTTCAGATACGCAGTATTTT.

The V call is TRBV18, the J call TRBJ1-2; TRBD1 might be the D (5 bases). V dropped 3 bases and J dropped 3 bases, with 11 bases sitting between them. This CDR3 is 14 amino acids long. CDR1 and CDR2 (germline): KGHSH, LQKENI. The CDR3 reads CASSPSGTDYGYTF. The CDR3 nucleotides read TGTGCCAGCTCACCCTCGGGGACCGACTATGGCTACACCTTC.

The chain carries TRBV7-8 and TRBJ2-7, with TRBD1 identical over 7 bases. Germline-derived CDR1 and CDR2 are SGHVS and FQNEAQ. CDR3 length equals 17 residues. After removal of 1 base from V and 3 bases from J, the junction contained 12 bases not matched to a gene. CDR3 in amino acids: CASSLVPPGQRIYEQYF. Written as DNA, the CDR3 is TGTGCCAGCAGCTTAGTACCTCCGGGACAGCGAATCTACGAGCAGTACTTC.

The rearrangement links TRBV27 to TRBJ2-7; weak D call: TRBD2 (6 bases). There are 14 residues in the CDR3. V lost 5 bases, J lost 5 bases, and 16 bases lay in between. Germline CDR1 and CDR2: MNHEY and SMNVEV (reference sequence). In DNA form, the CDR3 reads TGTGCCAGCAGTGATGTTACCCGGGGGAACGAGCAGTACTTC. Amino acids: CASSDVTRGNEQYF.

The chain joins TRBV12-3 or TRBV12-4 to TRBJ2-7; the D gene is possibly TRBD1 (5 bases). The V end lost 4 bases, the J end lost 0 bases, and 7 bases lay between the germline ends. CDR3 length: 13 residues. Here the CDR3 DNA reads TGTGCCAGCAGTTATCAGGGCTCCTACGAGCAGTACGTC. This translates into CASSYQGSYEQYV.

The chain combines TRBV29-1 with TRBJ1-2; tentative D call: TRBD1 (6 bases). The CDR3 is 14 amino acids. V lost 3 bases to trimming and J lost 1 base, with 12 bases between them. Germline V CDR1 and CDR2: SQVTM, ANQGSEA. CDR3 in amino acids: CSVDGGADNYGYTF. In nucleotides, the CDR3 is TGCAGCGTTGACGGGGGGGCCGATAACTATGGCTACACCTTC.

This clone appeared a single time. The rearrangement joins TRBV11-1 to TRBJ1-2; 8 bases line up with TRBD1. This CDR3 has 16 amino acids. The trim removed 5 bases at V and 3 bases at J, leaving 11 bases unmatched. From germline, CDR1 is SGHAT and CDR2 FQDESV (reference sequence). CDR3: CASSQDRVGPDYGYTF. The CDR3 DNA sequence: TGTGCCAGCAGCCAGGACAGGGTGGGGCCCGACTATGGCTACACCTTC.

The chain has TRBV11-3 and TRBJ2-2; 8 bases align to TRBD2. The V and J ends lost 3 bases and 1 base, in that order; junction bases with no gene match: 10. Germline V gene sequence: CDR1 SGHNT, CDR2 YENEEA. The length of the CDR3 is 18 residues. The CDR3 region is CASSFPGGVAGNTGELFF. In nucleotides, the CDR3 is TGTGCCAGCAGCTTCCCCGGGGGGGTAGCGGGGAACACCGGGGAGCTGTTTTTT. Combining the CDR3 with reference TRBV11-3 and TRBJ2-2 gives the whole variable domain EAGVVQSPRYKIIEKKQPVAFWCNPISGHNTLYWYLQNLGQGPELLIRYENEEAVDDSQLPKDRFSAERLKGVDSTLKIQPAELGDSAVYLCASSFPGGVAGNTGELFFGEGSRLTVL.

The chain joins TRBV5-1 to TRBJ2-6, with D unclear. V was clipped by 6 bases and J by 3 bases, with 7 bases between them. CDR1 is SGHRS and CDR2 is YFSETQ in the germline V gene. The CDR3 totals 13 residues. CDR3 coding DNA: TGCGCCAGCAAAGCTCTTGGGGCCAACGTCCTGACTTTC. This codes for CASKALGANVLTF.

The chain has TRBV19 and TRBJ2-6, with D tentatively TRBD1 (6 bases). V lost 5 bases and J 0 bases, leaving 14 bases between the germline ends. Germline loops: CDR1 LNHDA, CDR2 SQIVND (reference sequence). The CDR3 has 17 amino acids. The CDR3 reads CASSPQTGSSGANVLTF. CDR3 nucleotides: TGTGCCAGTAGTCCACAGACAGGTAGCTCTGGGGCCAACGTCCTGACTTTC.

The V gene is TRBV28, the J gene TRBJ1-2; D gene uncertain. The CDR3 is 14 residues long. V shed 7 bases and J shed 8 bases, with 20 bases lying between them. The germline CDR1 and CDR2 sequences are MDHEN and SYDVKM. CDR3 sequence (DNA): TGTGCCAGCACCCTACGATGGGGAAGGCAAGGCTACACCTTC. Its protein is CASTLRWGRQGYTF.

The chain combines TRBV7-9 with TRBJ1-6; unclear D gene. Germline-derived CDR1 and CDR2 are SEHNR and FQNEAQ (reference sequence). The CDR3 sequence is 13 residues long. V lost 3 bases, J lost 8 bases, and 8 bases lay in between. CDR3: CASSFSNHSPLHF. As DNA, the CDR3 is TGTGCCAGCAGCTTTTCGAACCATTCACCCCTCCACTTT. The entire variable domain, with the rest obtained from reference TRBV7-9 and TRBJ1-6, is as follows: DTGVSQNPRHKITKRGQNVTFRCDPISEHNRLYWYRQTLGQGPEFLTYFQNEAQLEKSRLLSDRFSAERPKGSFSTLEIQRTEQGDSAMYLCASSFSNHSPLHFGNGTRLTVT.

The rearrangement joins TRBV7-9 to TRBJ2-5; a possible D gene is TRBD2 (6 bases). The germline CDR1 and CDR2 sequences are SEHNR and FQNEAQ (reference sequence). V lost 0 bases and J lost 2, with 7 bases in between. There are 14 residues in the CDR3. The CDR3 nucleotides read TGTGCCAGCAGCTTAGCTGGGGGGCAAGAGACCCAGTACTTC. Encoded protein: CASSLAGGQETQYF.

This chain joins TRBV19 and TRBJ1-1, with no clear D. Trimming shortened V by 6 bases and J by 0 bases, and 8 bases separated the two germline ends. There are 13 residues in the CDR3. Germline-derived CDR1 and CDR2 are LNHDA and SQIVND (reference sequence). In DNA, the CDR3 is TGTGCCAGTAGGACTCAGGTGAACACTGAAGCTTTCTTT. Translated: CASRTQVNTEAFF.